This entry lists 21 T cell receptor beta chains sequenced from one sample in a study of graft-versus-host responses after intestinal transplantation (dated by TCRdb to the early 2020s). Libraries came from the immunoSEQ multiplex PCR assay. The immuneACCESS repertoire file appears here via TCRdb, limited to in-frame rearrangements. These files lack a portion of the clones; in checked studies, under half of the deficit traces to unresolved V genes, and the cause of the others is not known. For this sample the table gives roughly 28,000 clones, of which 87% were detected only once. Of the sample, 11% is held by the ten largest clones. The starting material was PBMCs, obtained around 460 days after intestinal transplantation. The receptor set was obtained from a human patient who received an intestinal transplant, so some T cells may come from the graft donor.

CDR3 in DNA: TGCGCCAGCAGCTTGGGGGCTGGAAACACCATATATTTT. Its protein is CASSLGAGNTIYF. The gene calls are TRBV5-1 and TRBJ1-3; D uncertain. The CDR3 is made up of 13 amino acids. CDR1 is SGHRS and CDR2 is YFSETQ in the germline V gene. V lost 0 bases, J lost 2 bases, and 3 bases lay in between.

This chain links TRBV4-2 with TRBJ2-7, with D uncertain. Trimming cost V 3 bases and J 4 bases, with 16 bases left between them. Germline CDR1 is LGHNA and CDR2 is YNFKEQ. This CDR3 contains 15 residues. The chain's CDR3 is CASSHGRPSEYEQYF. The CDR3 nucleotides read TGTGCCAGCAGCCACGGGCGCCCATCGGAATACGAGCAGTACTTC.

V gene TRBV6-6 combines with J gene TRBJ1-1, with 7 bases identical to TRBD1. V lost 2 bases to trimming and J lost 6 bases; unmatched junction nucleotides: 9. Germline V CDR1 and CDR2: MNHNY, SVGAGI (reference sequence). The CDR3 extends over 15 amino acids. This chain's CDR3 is CASSYRTGDNAEAFF. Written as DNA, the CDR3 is TGTGCCAGCAGTTACCGCACAGGGGACAACGCTGAAGCTTTCTTT.

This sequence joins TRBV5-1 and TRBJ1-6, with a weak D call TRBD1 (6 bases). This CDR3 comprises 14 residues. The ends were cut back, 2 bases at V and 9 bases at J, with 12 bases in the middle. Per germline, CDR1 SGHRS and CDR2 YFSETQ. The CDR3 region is CASSLQGHASPLHF. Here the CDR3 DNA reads TGCGCCAGCAGCTTACAGGGACATGCTTCACCCCTCCACTTT.

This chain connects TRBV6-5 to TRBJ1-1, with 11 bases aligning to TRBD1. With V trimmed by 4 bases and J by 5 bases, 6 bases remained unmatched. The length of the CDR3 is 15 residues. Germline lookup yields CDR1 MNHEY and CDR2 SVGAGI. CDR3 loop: CASSSRGQGGTEAFF. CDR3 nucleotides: TGTGCCAGCAGTTCGAGGGGACAGGGGGGGACTGAAGCTTTCTTT.

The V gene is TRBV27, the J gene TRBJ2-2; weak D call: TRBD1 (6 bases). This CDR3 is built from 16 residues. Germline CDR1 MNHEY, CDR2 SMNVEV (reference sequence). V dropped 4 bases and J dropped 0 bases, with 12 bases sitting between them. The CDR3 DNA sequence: TGTGCCAGCAGTTCTTACAGGGCCTCGAACACCGGGGAGCTGTTTTTT. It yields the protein CASSSYRASNTGELFF.

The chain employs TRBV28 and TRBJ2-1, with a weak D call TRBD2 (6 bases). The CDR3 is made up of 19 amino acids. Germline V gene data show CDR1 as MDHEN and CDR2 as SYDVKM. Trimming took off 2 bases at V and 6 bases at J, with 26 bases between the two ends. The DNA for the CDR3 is TGTGCCAGCAGTTTAGTGAAGACCAGGAGGCGGGCGGGATTCAATGAGCAGTTCTTC. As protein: CASSLVKTRRRAGFNEQFF.

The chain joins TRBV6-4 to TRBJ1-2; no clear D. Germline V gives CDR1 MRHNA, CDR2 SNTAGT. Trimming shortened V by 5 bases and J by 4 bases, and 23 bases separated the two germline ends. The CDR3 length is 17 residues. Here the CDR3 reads CASSFFFLTRKTYGYTF. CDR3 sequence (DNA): TGTGCCAGCAGTTTTTTTTTCCTCACACGGAAGACCTATGGCTACACCTTC.

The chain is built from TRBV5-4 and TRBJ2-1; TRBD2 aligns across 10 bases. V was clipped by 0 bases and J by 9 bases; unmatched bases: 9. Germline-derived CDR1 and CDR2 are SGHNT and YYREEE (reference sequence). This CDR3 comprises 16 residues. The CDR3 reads CASSLDSISGRSEQFF. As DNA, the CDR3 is TGTGCCAGCAGCTTGGATTCGATTAGCGGGAGGTCTGAGCAGTTCTTC.

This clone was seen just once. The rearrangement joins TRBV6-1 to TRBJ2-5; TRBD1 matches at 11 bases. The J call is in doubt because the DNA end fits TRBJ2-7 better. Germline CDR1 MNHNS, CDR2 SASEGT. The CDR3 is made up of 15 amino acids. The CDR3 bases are TGTGCCAGCAGTGCCGCCGGGACAGGGGGTTACGAGCAGTACTTC. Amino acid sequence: CASSAAGTGGYEQYF.

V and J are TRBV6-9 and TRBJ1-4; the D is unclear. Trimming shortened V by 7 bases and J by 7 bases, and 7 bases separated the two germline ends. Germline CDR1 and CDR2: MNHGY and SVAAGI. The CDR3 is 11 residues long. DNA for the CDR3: TGTGCCAGCATGTTAGGTGAAAAACTGTTTTTT. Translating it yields CASMLGEKLFF.

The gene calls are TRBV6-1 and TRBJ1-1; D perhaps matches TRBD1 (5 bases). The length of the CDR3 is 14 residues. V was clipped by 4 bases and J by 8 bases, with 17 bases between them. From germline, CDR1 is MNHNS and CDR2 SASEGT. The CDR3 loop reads CASSAGGALPEAFF. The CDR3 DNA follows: TGTGCCAGCAGTGCGGGAGGGGCGCTACCCGAAGCTTTCTTT.

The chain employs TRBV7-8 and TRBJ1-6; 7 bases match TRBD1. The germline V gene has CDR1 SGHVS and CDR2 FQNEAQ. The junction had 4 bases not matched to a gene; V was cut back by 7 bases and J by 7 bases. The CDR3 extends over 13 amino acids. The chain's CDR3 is CASKDRDNSPLHF. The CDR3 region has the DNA TGTGCCAGCAAAGACAGGGACAATTCACCCCTCCACTTT.

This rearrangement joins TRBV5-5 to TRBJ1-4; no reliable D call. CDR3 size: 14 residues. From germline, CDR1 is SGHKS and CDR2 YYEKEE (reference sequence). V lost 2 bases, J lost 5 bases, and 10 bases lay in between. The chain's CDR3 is CASSFEVLNEKLFF. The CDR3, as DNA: TGTGCCAGCAGCTTCGAAGTTTTGAATGAAAAACTGTTTTTT.

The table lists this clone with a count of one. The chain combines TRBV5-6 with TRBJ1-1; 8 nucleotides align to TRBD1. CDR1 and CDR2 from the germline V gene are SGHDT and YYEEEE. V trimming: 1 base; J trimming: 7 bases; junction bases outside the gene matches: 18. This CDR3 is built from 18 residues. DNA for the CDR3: TGTGCCAGCAGCTTGCCTTTAGGGAAAGGACAGGGCACTGATGAAGCTTTCTTT. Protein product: CASSLPLGKGQGTDEAFF.

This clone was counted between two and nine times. The CDR3 region is CASSFTSGELFF. The CDR3 DNA follows: TGTGCCAGCAGTTTCACCTCCGGGGAGCTGTTTTTT. V usage is TRBV9 and J usage is TRBJ2-2; D is unclear. The CDR3 runs 12 residues. Germline values: CDR1 SGDLS, CDR2 YYNGEE. Between the trimmed V and J ends, which lost 5 bases and 6 bases, there was a span of 8 bases.

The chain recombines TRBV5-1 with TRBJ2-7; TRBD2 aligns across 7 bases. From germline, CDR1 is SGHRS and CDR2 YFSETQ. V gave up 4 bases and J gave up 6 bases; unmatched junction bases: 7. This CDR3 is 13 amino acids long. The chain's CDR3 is CASSPPRGVEQYF. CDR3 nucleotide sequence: TGCGCCAGCAGCCCCCCCCGGGGGGTCGAGCAGTACTTC. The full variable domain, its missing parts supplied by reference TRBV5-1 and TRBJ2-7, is KAGVTQTPRYLIKTRGQQVTLSCSPISGHRSVSWYQQTPGQGLQFLFEYFSETQRNKGNFPGRFSGRQFSNSRSEMNVSTLELGDSALYLCASSPPRGVEQYFGPGTRLTVT.

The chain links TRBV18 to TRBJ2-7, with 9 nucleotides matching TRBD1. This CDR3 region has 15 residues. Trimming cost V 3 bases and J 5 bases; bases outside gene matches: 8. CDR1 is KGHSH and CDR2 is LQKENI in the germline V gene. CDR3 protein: CASSPAGTGINEQYF. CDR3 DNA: TGTGCCAGCTCACCCGCCGGGACAGGGATTAACGAGCAGTACTTC.

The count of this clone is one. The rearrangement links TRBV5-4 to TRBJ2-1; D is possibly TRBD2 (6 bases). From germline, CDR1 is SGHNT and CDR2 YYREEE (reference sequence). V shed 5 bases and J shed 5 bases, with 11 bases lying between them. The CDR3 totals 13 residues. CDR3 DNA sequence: TGTGCCAGCAGTAAGGACTACCACAATGAGCAGTTCTTC. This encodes CASSKDYHNEQFF. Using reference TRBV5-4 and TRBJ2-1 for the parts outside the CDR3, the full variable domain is ETGVTQSPTHLIKTRGQQVTLRCSSQSGHNTVSWYQQALGQGPQFIFQYYREEENGRGNFPPRFSGLQFPNYSSELNVNALELDDSALYLCASSKDYHNEQFFGPGTRLTVL.

The CDR3 nucleotides read TGTGCCAGCAGTTTAGGAGTAGCGGGGTTCTACGAGCAGTACTTC. This sequence encodes CASSLGVAGFYEQYF. The chain combines TRBV28 with TRBJ2-7, with 8 bases fitting TRBD2. The germline V gene encodes CDR1 MDHEN and CDR2 SYDVKM. This CDR3 comprises 15 residues. V trimming: 2 bases; J trimming: 3 bases; junction bases outside the gene matches: 6.

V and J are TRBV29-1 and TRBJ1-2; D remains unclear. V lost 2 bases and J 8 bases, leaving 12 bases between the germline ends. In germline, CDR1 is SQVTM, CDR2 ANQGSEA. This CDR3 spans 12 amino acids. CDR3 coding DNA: TGCAGCGTTGAAAGCCAAAAAGGAGGCTACACCTTC. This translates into CSVESQKGGYTF.